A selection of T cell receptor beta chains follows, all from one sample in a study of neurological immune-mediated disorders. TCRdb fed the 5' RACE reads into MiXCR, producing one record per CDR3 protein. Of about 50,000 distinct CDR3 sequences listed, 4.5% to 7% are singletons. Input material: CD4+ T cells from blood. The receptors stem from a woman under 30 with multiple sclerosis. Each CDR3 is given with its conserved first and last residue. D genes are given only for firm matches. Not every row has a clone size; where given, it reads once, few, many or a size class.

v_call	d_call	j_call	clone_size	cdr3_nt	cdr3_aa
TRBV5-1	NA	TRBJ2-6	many	TGCGCCAGCAGCTTGGTTATCTCTGGGGCCAACGTCCTGACTTTC	CASSLVISGANVLTF
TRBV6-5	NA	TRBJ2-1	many	TGTGCCAGCAGGGACCCTGGCAGGGGAATTCGGGAGCAGTTCTTC	CASRDPGRGIREQFF
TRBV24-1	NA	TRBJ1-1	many	TGTGCCACCAGTGACCCCTACGGGACTCCGGGGTTT	CATSDPYGTPGF
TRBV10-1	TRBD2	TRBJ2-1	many	TGCGCCAGCAGTTTCGGCCTAGCGGGAGGGCGAACAGACAATGAGCAGTTCTTC	CASSFGLAGGRTDNEQFF
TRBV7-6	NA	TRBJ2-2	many	TGTGCCAGCAGCTTATCCACAGGTCGAACCGGGGAGCTGTTTTTT	CASSLSTGRTGELFF
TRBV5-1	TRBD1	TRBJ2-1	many	TGCGCCAGCAGTTTCTACAGGGGGCCTACCTACAATGAGCAGTTCTTC	CASSFYRGPTYNEQFF
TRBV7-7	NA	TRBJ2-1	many	TGTGCTAGCAGCTTGGACATTTTGACAAACAATGAGCAGTTCTTC	CASSLDILTNNEQFF
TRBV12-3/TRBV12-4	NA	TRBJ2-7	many	TGTGCCAGCAGCGCGGGACTCGAGCAGTACTTC	CASSAGLEQYF
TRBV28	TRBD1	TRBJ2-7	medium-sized	TGTGCCAGCAGTCCGGGGGGACAGGGTCACCACGAGCAGTACTTC	CASSPGGQGHHEQYF
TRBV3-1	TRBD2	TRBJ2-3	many	TGTGCCAGCAGCCAAGATCCCAGCGGGAGGGCGGGAGATACGCAGTATTTT	CASSQDPSGRAGDTQYF
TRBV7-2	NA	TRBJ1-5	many	TGTGCCAGCAGCTTACAGGGCCTCAATCAGCCCCAGCATTTT	CASSLQGLNQPQHF
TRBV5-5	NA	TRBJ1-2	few	TGTGCCAGCAGCTCGGGGGCAGGAGGCTACACCTTC	CASSSGAGGYTF
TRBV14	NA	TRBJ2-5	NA	TGTGCCAGCAGCCAAGATAATCCAGAACTTTGGCTGCAAGAGACCCAGTACTTC	CASSQDNPELWLQETQYF
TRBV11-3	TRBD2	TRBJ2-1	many	TGTGCCAGCAGCCGAGACACTAGCGGGATGGGCGATGAGCAGTTCTTC	CASSRDTSGMGDEQFF
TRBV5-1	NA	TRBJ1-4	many	TGCGCCAGCAGCTTGGACTCCTTGGGGGGTAATGAAAAACTGTTTTTT	CASSLDSLGGNEKLFF
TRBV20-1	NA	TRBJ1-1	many	TGCAGTCTAACACGGAACACTGAAGCTTTCTTT	CSLTRNTEAFF
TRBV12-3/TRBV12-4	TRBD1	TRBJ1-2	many	TGTGCCAGCAGCTTATGGGGACAGGGAGTTGGCTACACCTTC	CASSLWGQGVGYTF
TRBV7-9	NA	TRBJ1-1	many	TGTGCCAGCAGCCGGACAGACACTGAAGCTTTCTTT	CASSRTDTEAFF
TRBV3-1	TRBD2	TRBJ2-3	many	TGTGCCAGCAGCCAAGTCCAGCGGGGCATAAATACGCAGTATTTT	CASSQVQRGINTQYF
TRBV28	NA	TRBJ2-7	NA	TGTGCCAGCAGTTTAGACCCCGGGGGCTACGAGCAGTACTTC	CASSLDPGGYEQYF
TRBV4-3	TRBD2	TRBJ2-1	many	TGCGCCAGCAGCCCTCGGCGCAGACTAGCGGGAAACCACGATGAGCAGTTCTTC	CASSPRRRLAGNHDEQFF
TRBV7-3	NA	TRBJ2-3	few	TGTGCCAGCAGCTTATCGGGGGGCCCAGATACGCAGTATTTT	CASSLSGGPDTQYF
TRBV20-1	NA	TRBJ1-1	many	TGCAGTGCTAGAGATGTGCAGAACACTGAAGCTTTCTTT	CSARDVQNTEAFF
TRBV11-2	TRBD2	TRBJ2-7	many	TGTGCCAGCAGCTTAGGGGACTATTACGAGCAGTACTTC	CASSLGDYYEQYF
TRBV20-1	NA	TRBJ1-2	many	TGCAGTGCTAGTCCGAGCGGGGGTAGAACGAAACGGGGCTACACCTTC	CSASPSGGRTKRGYTF
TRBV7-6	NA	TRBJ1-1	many	TGTGCCAGCAGCCCCTACCCCAGGGGCCGCCTCCACTACTCGTCTGAAGCTTTCTTT	CASSPYPRGRLHYSSEAFF
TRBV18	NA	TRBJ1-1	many	TGTGCCAGCTCACCACTTCCTCAGGGGAACACTGAAGCTTTCTTT	CASSPLPQGNTEAFF
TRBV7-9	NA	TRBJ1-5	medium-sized	TGTGCCAGCAGCGTTGACAGCTTCAATCAGCCCCAGCATTTT	CASSVDSFNQPQHF
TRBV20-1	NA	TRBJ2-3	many	TGCAGTGCTGGTAGCGGAGGTTCTACGCAGTATTTT	CSAGSGGSTQYF
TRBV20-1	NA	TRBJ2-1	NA	TGCAGTGCCAGAGAGCTCGATTATGAGCAGTTCTTC	CSARELDYEQFF
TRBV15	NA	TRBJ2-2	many	TGTGCCACCAGCAGAGAAGTGATGGGGGTGGTCGCCGGGGAGCTGTTTTTT	CATSREVMGVVAGELFF
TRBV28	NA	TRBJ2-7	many	TGTGCCTGGGGTTCCTCCTACGAGCAGTACTTC	CAWGSSYEQYF
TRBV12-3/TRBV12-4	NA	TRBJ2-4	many	TGTGCCAGCAGTTTCTTCGATGGGAGAGGGTTAGCCAAAAACATTCAGTACTTC	CASSFFDGRGLAKNIQYF
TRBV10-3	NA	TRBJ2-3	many	TGTGCCACCCGGGGGACGGATCTCCCCACAGATACGCAGTATTTT	CATRGTDLPTDTQYF
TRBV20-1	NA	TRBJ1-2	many	TGCAGTGCTAGAACCGACAGTATCGGAGGCTACACCTTC	CSARTDSIGGYTF
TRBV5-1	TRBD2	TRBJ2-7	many	TGCGCCAGCAGCTTGGGGGGAGGGAGCTCCTACGAGCAGTACTTC	CASSLGGGSSYEQYF
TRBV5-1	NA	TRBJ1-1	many	TGCGCCAGCAGCTTAGGTGATAGGGGTTTCATGAACACTGAAGCTTTCTTT	CASSLGDRGFMNTEAFF
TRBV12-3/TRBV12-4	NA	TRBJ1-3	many	TGTGCCAGCTCCCTCAACGATGGAAACACCATATATTTT	CASSLNDGNTIYF
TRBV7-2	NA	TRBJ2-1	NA	NA	CASSFYICRAGQFF
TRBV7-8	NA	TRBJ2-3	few	TGTGCCAGCAGCTTACGTACAAGCGGGTACATCACAGATACGCAGTATTTT	CASSLRTSGYITDTQYF
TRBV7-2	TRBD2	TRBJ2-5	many	TGTGCCAGCAGCTTAAGCGGGAGTTGGGAGACCCAGTACTTC	CASSLSGSWETQYF
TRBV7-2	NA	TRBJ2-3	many	TGTGCCAGCAGCTTCTCCGAGTATACGCAGTATTTT	CASSFSEYTQYF
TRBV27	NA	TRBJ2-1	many	TGTGCCAGCAGTTTGGTGAGGGACAATGAGCAGTTCTTC	CASSLVRDNEQFF
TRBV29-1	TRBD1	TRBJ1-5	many	TGCAGCGTTGGTGAAGGGACAGGAAGCAATCAGCCCCAGCATTTT	CSVGEGTGSNQPQHF
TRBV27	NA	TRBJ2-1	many	TGTGCCAGCAGTTTTCTATCCAGGGCGGGCAATGAGCAGTTCTTC	CASSFLSRAGNEQFF
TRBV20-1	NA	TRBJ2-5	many	TGCAGTGCTAACCCTCCCCCCCAAGAGACCCAGTACTTC	CSANPPPQETQYF
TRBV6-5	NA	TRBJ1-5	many	TGTGCCAGCAGTTACCTCGGACAGACTCAGCATTTT	CASSYLGQTQHF
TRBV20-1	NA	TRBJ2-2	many	TGCAGTGCTTCGGGAGTAAGGACCGGGGAGCTGTTTTTT	CSASGVRTGELFF
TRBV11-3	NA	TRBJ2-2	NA	TGTGCCAGCAGCTTTGGACGGTTGAACACCGGGGAGCTGTTTTTT	CASSFGRLNTGELFF
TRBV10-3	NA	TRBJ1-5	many	TGTGCCATCAGTTCCCAGGGAAATCAGCCCCAGCATTTT	CAISSQGNQPQHF